These T cell receptor beta chains were read from a single sample in a study of T-cell memory formation after mild COVID-19. TCRdb re-analysed the 5' RACE reads in MiXCR, keeping a single row per CDR3 protein. The sample contains about 140,000 distinct CDR3 sequences, around 15% of which appear only once. Sequenced sample: PBMCs or a T cell subset sorted from them (not recorded which). Source of these receptors: an adult woman who had mild COVID-19 (a few samples of this study predate the infection). Cell type and time point are not known. Both conserved end residues are part of each CDR3. A D gene is named only where the DNA matches it firmly. The listing skips clone size in some rows; elsewhere it reads once, few, many or a size class.

>few|TRBV7-9|TRBJ2-3|TRBD1
CASSLGAGQGPDTQYF
TGTGCCAGCAGCTTAGGGGCGGGACAGGGCCCAGATACGCAGTATTTT
>few|TRBV7-9|TRBJ1-6|NA
CASSQQPGPDNSPLHF
TGTGCCAGCAGTCAACAACCGGGACCGGACAATTCACCCCTCCACTTT
>few|TRBV7-9|TRBJ2-7|TRBD1
CASSEPGQVAEQYF
TGTGCCAGCAGCGAACCGGGACAGGTTGCCGAGCAGTACTTC
>few|TRBV7-6|TRBJ2-3|NA
CASSLRGPDTQYF
TGTGCCAGCAGCTTACGAGGGCCAGATACGCAGTATTTT
>NA|TRBV5-1|TRBJ2-7|NA
CASSSEDSSYEQYF
TGCGCCAGCAGCTCGGAGGACTCCTCCTACGAGCAGTACTTC
>many|TRBV18|TRBJ2-7|NA
CASSPPSQYEQYF
TGTGCCAGCTCACCCCCCAGTCAGTACGAGCAGTACTTC
>NA|TRBV20-1|TRBJ1-1|NA
CSASARTEAFF
TGCAGTGCTAGCGCACGCACTGAAGCTTTCTTT
>many|TRBV5-1|TRBJ2-1|TRBD2
CASSPWVLAGANNEQFF
TGCGCCAGCAGCCCTTGGGTTCTAGCGGGAGCTAACAATGAGCAGTTCTTC
>few|TRBV20-1|TRBJ2-7|TRBD1
CSATDRAFYEQYF
TGCAGCGCAACGGACAGGGCTTTCTACGAGCAGTACTTC
>few|TRBV7-2|TRBJ2-1|NA
CASSPRPPDLSYNEQFF
TGTGCCAGCAGCCCCCGTCCCCCAGATTTATCCTACAATGAGCAGTTCTTC
>many|TRBV12-3/TRBV12-4|TRBJ2-7|TRBD2
CASTMGDYSYEQYF
TGTGCCAGCACCATGGGGGACTACTCCTACGAGCAGTACTTC
>few|TRBV9|TRBJ1-1|NA
CASSPTGMAGLTEAFF
TGTGCCAGCAGCCCTACGGGGATGGCGGGGTTGACTGAAGCTTTCTTT
>NA|TRBV15|TRBJ2-5|NA
CATSPSLGGMGQETQYF
TGTGCCACCAGCCCCTCCCTTGGAGGTATGGGTCAAGAGACCCAGTACTTC
>few|TRBV27|TRBJ1-5|TRBD1
CATRQGSEGQPQHF
TGTGCCACCAGACAGGGATCAGAGGGCCAGCCCCAGCATTTT
>few|TRBV20-1|TRBJ2-7|TRBD1
CSALPTTGEPYEQYF
TGCAGTGCTCTCCCTACTACAGGGGAACCCTACGAGCAGTACTTC
>once|TRBV6-5|TRBJ2-7|TRBD2
CASRERELYEQYF
TGTGCCAGCAGGGAGCGGGAACTATACGAGCAGTACTTC
>NA|TRBV13|TRBJ2-1|NA
CASSKPGQGVDNEQFF
TGTGCCAGCAGCAAACCTGGCCAGGGCGTAGACAATGAGCAGTTCTTC
>many|TRBV7-3|TRBJ1-1|NA
CASSLDTFTLAFF
TGTGCCAGCAGCCTTGACACCTTTACCTTAGCTTTCTTT
>NA|TRBV25-1|TRBJ1-1|NA
CASSGIGMNTEAFF
TGTGCCAGCAGTGGGATAGGGATGAACACTGAAGCTTTCTTT
>NA|TRBV20-1|TRBJ2-3|TRBD2
CSANPGGDTQYF
TGCAGTGCCAACCCGGGGGGAGATACGCAGTATTTT